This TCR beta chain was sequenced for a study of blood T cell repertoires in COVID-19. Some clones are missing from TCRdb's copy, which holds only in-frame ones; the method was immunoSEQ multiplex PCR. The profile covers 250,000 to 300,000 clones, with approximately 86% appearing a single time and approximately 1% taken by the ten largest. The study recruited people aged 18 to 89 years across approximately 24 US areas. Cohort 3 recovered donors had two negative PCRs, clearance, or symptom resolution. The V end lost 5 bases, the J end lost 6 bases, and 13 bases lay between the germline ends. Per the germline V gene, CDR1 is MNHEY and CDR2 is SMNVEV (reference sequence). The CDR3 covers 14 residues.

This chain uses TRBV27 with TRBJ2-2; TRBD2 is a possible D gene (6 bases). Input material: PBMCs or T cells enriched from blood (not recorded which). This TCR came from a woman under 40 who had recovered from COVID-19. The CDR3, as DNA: TGTGCCAGCAGTCCGGGAGTTCCGGCCGGGGAGCTGTTTTTT. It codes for CASSPGVPAGELFF.